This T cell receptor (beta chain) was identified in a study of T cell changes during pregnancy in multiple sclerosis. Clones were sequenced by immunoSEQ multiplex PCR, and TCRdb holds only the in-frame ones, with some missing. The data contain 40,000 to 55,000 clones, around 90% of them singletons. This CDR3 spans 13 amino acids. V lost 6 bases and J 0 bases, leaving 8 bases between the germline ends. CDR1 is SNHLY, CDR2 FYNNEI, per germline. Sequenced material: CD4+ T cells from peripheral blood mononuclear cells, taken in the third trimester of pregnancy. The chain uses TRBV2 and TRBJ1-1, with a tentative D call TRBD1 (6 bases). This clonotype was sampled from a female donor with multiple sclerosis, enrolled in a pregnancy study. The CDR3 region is CASRDRLNTEAFF. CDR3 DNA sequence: TGTGCCAGCAGGGACAGATTGAACACTGAAGCTTTCTTT.